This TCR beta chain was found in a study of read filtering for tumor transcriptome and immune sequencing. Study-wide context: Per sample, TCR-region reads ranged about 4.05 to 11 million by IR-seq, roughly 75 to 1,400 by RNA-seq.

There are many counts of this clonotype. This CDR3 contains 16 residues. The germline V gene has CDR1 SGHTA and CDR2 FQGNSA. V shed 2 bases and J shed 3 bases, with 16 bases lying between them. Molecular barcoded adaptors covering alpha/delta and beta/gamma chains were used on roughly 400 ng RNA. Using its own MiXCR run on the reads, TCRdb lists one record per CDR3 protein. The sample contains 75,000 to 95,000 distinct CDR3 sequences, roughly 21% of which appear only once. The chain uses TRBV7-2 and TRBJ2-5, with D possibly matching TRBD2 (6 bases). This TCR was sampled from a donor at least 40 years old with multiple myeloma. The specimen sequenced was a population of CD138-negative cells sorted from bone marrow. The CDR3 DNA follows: TGTGCCAGCAGCTTACAGGTCTATCGGGGGAAAGAGACCCAGTACTTC. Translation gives CASSLQVYRGKETQYF.